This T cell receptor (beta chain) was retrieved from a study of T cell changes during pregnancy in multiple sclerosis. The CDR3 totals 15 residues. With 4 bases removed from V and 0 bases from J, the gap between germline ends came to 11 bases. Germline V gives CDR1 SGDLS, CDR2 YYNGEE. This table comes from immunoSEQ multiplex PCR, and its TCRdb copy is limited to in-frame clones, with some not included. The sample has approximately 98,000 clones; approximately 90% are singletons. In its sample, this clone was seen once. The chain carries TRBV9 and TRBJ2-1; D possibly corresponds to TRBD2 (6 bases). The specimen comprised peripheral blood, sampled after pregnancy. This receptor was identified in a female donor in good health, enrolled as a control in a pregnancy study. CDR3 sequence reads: CASSPREHSYNEQFF. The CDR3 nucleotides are TGTGCCAGCAGCCCTCGGGAGCACTCCTACAATGAGCAGTTCTTC.